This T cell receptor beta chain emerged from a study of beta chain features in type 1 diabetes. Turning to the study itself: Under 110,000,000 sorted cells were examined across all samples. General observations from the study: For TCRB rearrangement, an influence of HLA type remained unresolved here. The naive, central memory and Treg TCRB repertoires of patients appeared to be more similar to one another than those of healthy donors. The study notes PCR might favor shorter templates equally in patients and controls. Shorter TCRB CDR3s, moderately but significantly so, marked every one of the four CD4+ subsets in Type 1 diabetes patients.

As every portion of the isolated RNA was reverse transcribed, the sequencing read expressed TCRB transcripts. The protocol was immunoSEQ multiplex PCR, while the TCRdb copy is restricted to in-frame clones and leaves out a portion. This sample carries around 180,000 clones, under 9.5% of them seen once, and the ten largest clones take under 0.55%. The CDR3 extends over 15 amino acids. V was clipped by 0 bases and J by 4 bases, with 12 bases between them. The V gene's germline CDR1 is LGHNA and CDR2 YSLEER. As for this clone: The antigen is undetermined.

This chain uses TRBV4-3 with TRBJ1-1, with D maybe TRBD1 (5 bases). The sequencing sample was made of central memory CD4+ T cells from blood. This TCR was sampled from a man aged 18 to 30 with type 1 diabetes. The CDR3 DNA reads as TGCGCCAGCAGCCAAGACGGACATCAGAGCACTGAAGCTTTCTTT. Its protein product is CASSQDGHQSTEAFF.